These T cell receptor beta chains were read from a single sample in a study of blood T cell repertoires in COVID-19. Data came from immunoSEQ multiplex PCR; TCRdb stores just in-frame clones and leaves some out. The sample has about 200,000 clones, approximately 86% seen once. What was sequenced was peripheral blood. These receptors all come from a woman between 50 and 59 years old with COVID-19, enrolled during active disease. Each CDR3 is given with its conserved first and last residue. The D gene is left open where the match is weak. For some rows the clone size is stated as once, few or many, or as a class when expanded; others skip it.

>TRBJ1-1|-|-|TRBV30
TGTGCCTGGAGCTTCTCGGTGAACACTGAAGCTTTCTTT
CAWSFSVNTEAFF
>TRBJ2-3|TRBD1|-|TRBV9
TGTGCCAGCAGCAGCGGGACAGGGCCCACAGATACGCAGTATTTT
CASSSGTGPTDTQYF
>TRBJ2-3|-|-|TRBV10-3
TGTGCCATCAGTGAGCCTCTTGGGCCAACAGATACGCAGTATTTT
CAISEPLGPTDTQYF
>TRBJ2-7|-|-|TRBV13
TGTGCCAGCAGCTTACAAGGGGCCGTCTCCTACGAGCAGTACTTC
CASSLQGAVSYEQYF
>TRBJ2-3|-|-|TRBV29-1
TGCAGCGCCGATCGGAGCACAGATACGCAGTATTTT
CSADRSTDTQYF
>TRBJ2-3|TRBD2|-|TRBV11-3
TGTGCCAGCAGCTTAGCCCTAGCGGGGGCGAGCACAGATACGCAGTATTTT
CASSLALAGASTDTQYF
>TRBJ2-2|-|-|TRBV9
TGTGCCAGCAGCGTTGAGCCGGACCCGGGGACCGGGGAGCTGTTTTTT
CASSVEPDPGTGELFF
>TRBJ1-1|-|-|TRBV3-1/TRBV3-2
TGTGCCAGCAGCCAAGATCACCCGGACACTGAAGCTTTCTTT
CASSQDHPDTEAFF
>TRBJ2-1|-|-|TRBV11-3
TGTGCCAGCAGCTTAGACATAACCAGCTCCTACAATGAGCAGTTCTTC
CASSLDITSSYNEQFF
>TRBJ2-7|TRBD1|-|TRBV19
TGTGCCAGTAGTATAAACCGGGACAGCGTATACGAGCAGTACTTC
CASSINRDSVYEQYF
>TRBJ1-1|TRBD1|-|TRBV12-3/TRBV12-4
TGTGCCAGCAGTTACCGCAGGGGGCATAAAGCTTTCTTT
CASSYRRGHKAFF
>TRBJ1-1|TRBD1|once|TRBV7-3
TGTGCCAGCAGCTTAAGGGACAGGGGGCGGAGTGGGACTGAAGCTTTCTTT
CASSLRDRGRSGTEAFF
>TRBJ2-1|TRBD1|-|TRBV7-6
TGTGCCAGCAGCTTTGTGGGGGACAGGGGTTCCGGTGAGCAGTTCTTC
CASSFVGDRGSGEQFF
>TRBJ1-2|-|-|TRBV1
TGCACCAGCAGCCATCGAGGGTATGGCTACACCTTC
CTSSHRGYGYTF
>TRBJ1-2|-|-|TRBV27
TGTGCCAGCAGTGATGGAGGGGCCTATGGCTACACCTTC
CASSDGGAYGYTF
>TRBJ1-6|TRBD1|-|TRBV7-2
TGTGCCAGCAGCCCCCTGGACAGGGTTAATTCACCCCTCCACTTT
CASSPLDRVNSPLHF
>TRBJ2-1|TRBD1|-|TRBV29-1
TGCAGCGTTACCCGGACAGGGTCTGGGAATGAGCAGTTCTTC
CSVTRTGSGNEQFF
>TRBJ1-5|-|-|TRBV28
TGTGCCAGCAGTTTAACAGGGAGTCAGCCCCAGCATTTT
CASSLTGSQPQHF
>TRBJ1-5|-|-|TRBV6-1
TGTGCCAGCAGTGAGGTTTCACAGGGCCCCCAGCATTTT
CASSEVSQGPQHF
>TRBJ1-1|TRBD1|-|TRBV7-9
TGTGCCAGCAGCTTATCTGGGACAGGGAACACTGAAGCTTTCTTT
CASSLSGTGNTEAFF
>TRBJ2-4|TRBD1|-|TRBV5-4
TGTGCCAGCAGCTTGGCAGGGGGACGGAACATTCAGTACTTC
CASSLAGGRNIQYF
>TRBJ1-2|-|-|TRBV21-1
TGTGCCAGCAGCAAGAGTGCTCAGGGTTTGTATAATGGCTACACCTTC
CASSKSAQGLYNGYTF
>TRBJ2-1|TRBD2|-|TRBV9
TGTGCCAGCAGCGTAGGGACTAGCGGCTACAATGAGCAGTTCTTC
CASSVGTSGYNEQFF
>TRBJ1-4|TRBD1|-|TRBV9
TGTGCCAGCAGCCCCAGAGAGGGGGCGGTTGAAAAACTGTTTTTT
CASSPREGAVEKLFF
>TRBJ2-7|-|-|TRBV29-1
TGCAGCGTTGAAGAGTACAGTTTCTCCTACGAGCAGTACTTC
CSVEEYSFSYEQYF
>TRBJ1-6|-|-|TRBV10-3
TGTGCCATCAGTGAAGGGGGGGGATCTTATAATTCACCCCTCCACTTT
CAISEGGGSYNSPLHF
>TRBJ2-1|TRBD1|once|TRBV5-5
TGTGCCAGCAGCTTTGTAGGACAGGGGAACAATGAGCAGTTCTTC
CASSFVGQGNNEQFF
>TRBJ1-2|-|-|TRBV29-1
TGCAGCGTTGCGGGAGGAGAAGCTAACTATGGCTACACCTTC
CSVAGGEANYGYTF
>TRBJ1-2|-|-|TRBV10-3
TGTGCCACCGACAGTGGCTATGGCTACACCTTC
CATDSGYGYTF
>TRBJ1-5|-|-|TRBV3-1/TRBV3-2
TGTGCCAGCAGCCAAGGGAGGGGATCCCTCGGGCCCCAGCATTTT
CASSQGRGSLGPQHF
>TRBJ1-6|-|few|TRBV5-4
TGTGCCAGCAGCTTCGGGGGGCATATCGATAATTCACCCCTCCACTTT
CASSFGGHIDNSPLHF
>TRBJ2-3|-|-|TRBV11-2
TGTGCCAGCAGCTTAGAACCTAGAACAGATACGCAGTATTTT
CASSLEPRTDTQYF
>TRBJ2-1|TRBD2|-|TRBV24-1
TGTGCCACCAGTGATTATTCCACTAGCGGGGCTCGGGATGAGCAGTTCTTC
CATSDYSTSGARDEQFF
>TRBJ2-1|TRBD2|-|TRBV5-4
TGTGCCAGCAGCTTGGCCCTAGCGGGGGGAACGAATGAGCAGTTCTTC
CASSLALAGGTNEQFF
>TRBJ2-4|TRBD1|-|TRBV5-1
TGCGCCAGCAGCTCCGGACAGGGCGCCAAAAACATTCAGTACTTC
CASSSGQGAKNIQYF
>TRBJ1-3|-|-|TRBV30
TGTGCCTGGAGTCCCCGTGGCAGGGTAGCTGGAAACACCATATATTTT
CAWSPRGRVAGNTIYF
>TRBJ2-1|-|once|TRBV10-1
TGCGCCAGCAGTGCCCAGGGGTCCGGTGAGCAGTTCTTC
CASSAQGSGEQFF
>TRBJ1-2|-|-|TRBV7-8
TGTGCCAGCAGCTCTTACTCTTATGGCTACACCTTC
CASSSYSYGYTF
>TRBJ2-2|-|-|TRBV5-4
TGTGCCAGCAGCTTGCGTACGAACACCGGGGAGCTGTTTTTT
CASSLRTNTGELFF
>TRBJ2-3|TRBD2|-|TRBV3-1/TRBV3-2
TGTGCCAGCAGTGGACTAGCGGGGGCAGCAGATACGCAGTATTTT
CASSGLAGAADTQYF
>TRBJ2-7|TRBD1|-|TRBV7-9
TGTGCCAGCAGCCCCGGGACAGACTACGAGCAGTACTTC
CASSPGTDYEQYF
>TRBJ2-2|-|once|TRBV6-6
TGTGCCACCTCCCCTCAGCAGGACACCGGGGAGCTGTTTTTT
CATSPQQDTGELFF
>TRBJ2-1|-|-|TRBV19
TGTGCCAGTAGTCCAGGGGGGACCACAAATGAGCAGTTCTTC
CASSPGGTTNEQFF
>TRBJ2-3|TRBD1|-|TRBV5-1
TGCGCCAGCAGCCAGGGACAGGGGTTAGATACGCAGTATTTT
CASSQGQGLDTQYF
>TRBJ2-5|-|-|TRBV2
TGTGCCAGCAGTGAAGGACAGTGGGGAGAGACCCAGTACTTC
CASSEGQWGETQYF
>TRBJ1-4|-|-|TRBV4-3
TGCGCCAGCAGCCAAGATCGCAGTGCAACTAATGAAAAACTGTTTTTT
CASSQDRSATNEKLFF
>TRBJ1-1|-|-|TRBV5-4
TGTGCCAGCAGCTCGTACATGAACACTGAAGCTTTCTTT
CASSSYMNTEAFF